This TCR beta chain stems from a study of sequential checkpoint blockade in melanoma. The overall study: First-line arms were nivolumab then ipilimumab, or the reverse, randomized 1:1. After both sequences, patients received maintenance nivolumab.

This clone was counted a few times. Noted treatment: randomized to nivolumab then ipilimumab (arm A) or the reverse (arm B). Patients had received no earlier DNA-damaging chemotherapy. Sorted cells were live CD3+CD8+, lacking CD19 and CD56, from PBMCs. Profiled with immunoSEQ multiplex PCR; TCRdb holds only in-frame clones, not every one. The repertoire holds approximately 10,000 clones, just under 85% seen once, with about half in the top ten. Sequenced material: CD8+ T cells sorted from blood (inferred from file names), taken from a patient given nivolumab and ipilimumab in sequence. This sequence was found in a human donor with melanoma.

The CDR3 nucleotides read TGTGCCAGCAACCGACAGGGGGGTAACTATGGCTACACCTTC. Translation: CASNRQGGNYGYTF. The J gene is TRBJ1-2, the V gene TRBV6-5, with TRBD1 matching 9 bases. The CDR3 totals 14 residues. Unmatched junction bases numbered 4, after V lost 7 bases and J lost 1 base. Germline loops: CDR1 MNHEY, CDR2 SVGAGI.